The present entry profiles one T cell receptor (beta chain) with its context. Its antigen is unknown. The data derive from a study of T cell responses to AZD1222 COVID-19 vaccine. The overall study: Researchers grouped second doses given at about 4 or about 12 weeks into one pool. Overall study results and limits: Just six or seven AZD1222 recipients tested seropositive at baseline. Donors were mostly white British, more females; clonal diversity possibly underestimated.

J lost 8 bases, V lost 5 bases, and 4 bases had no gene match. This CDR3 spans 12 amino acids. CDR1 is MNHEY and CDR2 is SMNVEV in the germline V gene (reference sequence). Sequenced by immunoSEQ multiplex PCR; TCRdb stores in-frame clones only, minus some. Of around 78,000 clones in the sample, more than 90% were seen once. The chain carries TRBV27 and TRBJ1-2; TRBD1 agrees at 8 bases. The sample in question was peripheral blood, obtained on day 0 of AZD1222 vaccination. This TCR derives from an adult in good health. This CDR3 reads CASSPGGRGYTF. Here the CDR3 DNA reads TGTGCCAGCAGTCCAGGGGGCAGGGGCTACACCTTC.